This T cell receptor (beta chain) derives from a study of blood T cell repertoires in COVID-19. Study-level background: From T cells, B-cell-depleted T cells, or PBMCs came the material, which was cDNA or gDNA.

With 8 bases clipped from V and 5 bases from J, the junction kept 11 bases outside the gene matches. The CDR3 has 14 amino acids. CDR1 is KGHSH and CDR2 is LQKENI in the germline V gene. Cohort 3 donors counted as recovered after two negative PCRs, clearance, or resolved symptoms. The authors' processing: Estimation of nucleated cell counts was performed using reference gene primer amplification. TCRdb's table, derived via immunoSEQ multiplex PCR, lists solely in-frame clones and lacks some. That table gives V, J and clone size, and the DNA gave D and trimming. Here the sample spans approximately 300,000 clones, 70% to 90% being singletons.

Sequenced sample: PBMCs or T cells enriched from blood (not recorded which). The source is a woman in her twenties or thirties who had recovered from COVID-19. The chain joins TRBV18 to TRBJ2-5; 7 nucleotides line up with TRBD2. The CDR3 bases are TGTGCCAGCGCCAGACTAGACGGGGGGGAGACCCAGTACTTC. Translated, it gives CASARLDGGETQYF.